Listed below are T cell receptor beta chains from one sample, sequenced in a study of response to subunit inactivated influenza vaccine. A single record per CDR3 protein comes from TCRdb applying MiXCR to the RT-PCR reads. There are about 650,000 distinct CDR3 sequences in the sample; roughly 14% occur only once, and roughly 11% lies in the top ten. Specimen: PBMCs from blood, collected less than 13 days after vaccination. Every receptor here comes from a man in his fifties or sixties who received an inactivated influenza vaccine. Each CDR3 is given with its conserved first and last residue. D genes are given only for firm matches. The size field is filled for only some rows; it gives once, few, many or a size class.

>TRBD2|NA|TRBV7-9|TRBJ2-2
TGTGCCAGCAGGCTAGCGGGGGTCGCGAACACCGGGGAGCTGTTTTTT
CASRLAGVANTGELFF
>TRBD2|NA|TRBV19|TRBJ2-1
TGTGCCAGTACCTCGGGACTAGCGGTGAACAATGAGCAGTTCTTC
CASTSGLAVNNEQFF
>TRBD1|few|TRBV10-3|TRBJ2-3
TGTGCCATCAGGAGTGGGGACAGGGGGCCTAGCACAGATACGCAGTATTTT
CAIRSGDRGPSTDTQYF
>NA|NA|TRBV7-2|TRBJ1-5
TGTGCCAGCAGCTTAGTACGGGCTAGGCAGCCCCAGCATTTT
CASSLVRARQPQHF
>NA|NA|TRBV19|TRBJ2-2
TGTGCCAGTAGTATCGGTCCTCATTCTTCCGGGGAGCTGTTTTTT
CASSIGPHSSGELFF
>TRBD2|NA|TRBV5-8|TRBJ2-1
TGTGCCAGCAGTTCCGGGACTAGCGGGTTCCGAGTCTTC
CASSSGTSGFRVF
>NA|NA|TRBV5-1|TRBJ2-2
TGCGCCAGCAGCCCCGGTCTTTCGGTCTGGGAGCTGTTTTTT
CASSPGLSVWELFF
>NA|few|TRBV7-2|TRBJ2-3
TGTGCCAGCAGCTTGGAGGGTCGGGTAGATACGCAGTATTTT
CASSLEGRVDTQYF
>NA|few|TRBV11-2|TRBJ2-5
TGTGCCAGCAGCTTAGAGTCCGCTAGCTGGGAGACCCAGTACTTC
CASSLESASWETQYF
>TRBD2|NA|TRBV6-1|TRBJ2-7
TGTGCCAGCAGGGTTAGCGGGACCTACGAGCAGTACTTC
CASRVSGTYEQYF
>TRBD1|few|TRBV6-5|TRBJ2-7
TGTGCCAGCAGTTACATTCAGGGGGATGTCGAGCAGTACTTC
CASSYIQGDVEQYF
>NA|NA|TRBV19|TRBJ2-2
TGTGCCAGTAGTATTTATGGACAGCCGCCGGGTAGGGAGCTGCTTTTT
CASSIYGQPPGRELLF
>TRBD1|NA|TRBV3-1|TRBJ1-5
TGTGCCAGCAGCCAAACCGGGACAGGGGGCAATCAGCCCCAGCATTTT
CASSQTGTGGNQPQHF
>NA|many|TRBV5-1|TRBJ2-7
TGCGCCAGCAGCCTCGGATACCCCTACGAGCAGTACTTC
CASSLGYPYEQYF
>NA|few|TRBV6-1|TRBJ2-2
TGTGCCAGCATCTCCAGCGGAGTTGGCACCGGGGAGCTGTTTTTT
CASISSGVGTGELFF
>NA|NA|TRBV5-1|TRBJ1-2
TGCGCCAGCAGCTTGGACAGACCAACTAACTATGGCTACACCTTC
CASSLDRPTNYGYTF
>NA|many|TRBV6-1|TRBJ2-7
TGTGCCAGCAGCCCGACAGGGGAGGGCCACGAGCAGTACTTC
CASSPTGEGHEQYF
>TRBD1|few|TRBV29-1|TRBJ2-3
TGCAGCGTTGAACATACAGGGGGCGGAACAGATACGCAGTATTTT
CSVEHTGGGTDTQYF
>NA|many|TRBV9|TRBJ1-1
TGTGCCAGCAGCCCCACCGGGATGAACACTGAAGCTTTCTTT
CASSPTGMNTEAFF
>NA|many|TRBV7-2|TRBJ2-4
TGTGCCAGCAGCTTAGACCCTGCGGTACTGAACATTCAGTACTTC
CASSLDPAVLNIQYF
>TRBD2|NA|TRBV7-6|TRBJ2-1
TGTGCCAGCAGCTTAGCGTCTAGCGGGACCTACAATGAGCAGTTCTTC
CASSLASSGTYNEQFF
>NA|few|TRBV20-1|TRBJ1-5
TGCAGTGGGGGGAGGCAGAGCAATCAGCCCCAGCATTTT
CSGGRQSNQPQHF
>TRBD2|many|TRBV29-1|TRBJ2-5
TGCAGCGTTGAAGAGTACACTAGCGGAGAGACCCAGTACTTC
CSVEEYTSGETQYF
>NA|NA|TRBV6-1|TRBJ1-5
TGTGCCAGCAGTCCTAGGGGGGCAGGACAGCCCCAGCATTTT
CASSPRGAGQPQHF
>TRBD2|few|TRBV6-2/TRBV6-3|TRBJ2-1
TGTGCCAGCAGTTCAGCCCTTAGCGGGAGGGCCGGATCCTACAATGAGCAGTTCTTC
CASSSALSGRAGSYNEQFF
>TRBD2|few|TRBV20-1|TRBJ2-5
TGCAGTGCCTCGACTAGCGGGAGGGCCATGGAGACCCAGTACTTC
CSASTSGRAMETQYF
>NA|few|TRBV4-1|TRBJ2-2
TGCGCCAGCAGCCAAGATAACAACATCGGGGAGCTGTTTTTT
CASSQDNNIGELFF
>NA|NA|TRBV30|TRBJ1-1
TGTGCCTGGCAGGGAGGGGTGAACACTGAAGCTTTCTTT
CAWQGGVNTEAFF
>TRBD1|few|TRBV7-2|TRBJ2-7
TGTGCCAGCAGCTTACCCGGGACAGCTGTCGAGCAGTACTTC
CASSLPGTAVEQYF
>NA|NA|TRBV6-2/TRBV6-3|TRBJ2-7
TGTGCCAGCAGTTTGGCTGATACGAGGGTCCCGTACTTC
CASSLADTRVPYF
>TRBD2|NA|TRBV25-1|TRBJ2-1
TGTGCCAGCAGTGAATATGGGCTAGCGGGAGAGGATGAGCAGTTCTTC
CASSEYGLAGEDEQFF